The entry below describes one T cell receptor (beta chain). Trimming removed 5 bases from V and 5 bases from J; junction bases left unmatched: 10. CDR1 and CDR2 (germline): MDHEN, SYDVKM. This CDR3 has 15 residues. A single record per CDR3 protein comes from TCRdb applying MiXCR to the 5' RACE reads. The table has tens of thousands of distinct CDR3 sequences, around 26% seen once. The sequence was collected from a female donor with breast cancer. The sample consisted of naive CD4+ T cells sorted from blood. Subset described: naive CD4+ T cells, CD4+CD45RA+CD25-. The gene calls are TRBV28 and TRBJ2-5; TRBD1 agrees at 8 bases. CDR3 region: CASSPQTTGGETQYF. In DNA form, the CDR3 reads TGTGCCAGCAGTCCTCAAACCACAGGGGGGGAGACCCAGTACTTC.